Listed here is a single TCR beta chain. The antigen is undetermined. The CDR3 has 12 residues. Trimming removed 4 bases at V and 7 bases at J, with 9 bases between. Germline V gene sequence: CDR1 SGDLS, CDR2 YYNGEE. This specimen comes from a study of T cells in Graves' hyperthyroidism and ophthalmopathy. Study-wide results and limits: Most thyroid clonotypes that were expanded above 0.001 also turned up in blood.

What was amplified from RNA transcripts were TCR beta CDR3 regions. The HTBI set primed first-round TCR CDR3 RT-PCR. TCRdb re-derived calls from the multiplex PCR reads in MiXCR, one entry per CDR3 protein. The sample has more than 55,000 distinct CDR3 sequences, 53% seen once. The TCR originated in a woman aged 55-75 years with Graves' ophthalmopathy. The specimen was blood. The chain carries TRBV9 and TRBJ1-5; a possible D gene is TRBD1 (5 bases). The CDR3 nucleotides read TGTGCCAGCAGCATCCAGGGACAGCCCCAGCATTTT. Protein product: CASSIQGQPQHF.